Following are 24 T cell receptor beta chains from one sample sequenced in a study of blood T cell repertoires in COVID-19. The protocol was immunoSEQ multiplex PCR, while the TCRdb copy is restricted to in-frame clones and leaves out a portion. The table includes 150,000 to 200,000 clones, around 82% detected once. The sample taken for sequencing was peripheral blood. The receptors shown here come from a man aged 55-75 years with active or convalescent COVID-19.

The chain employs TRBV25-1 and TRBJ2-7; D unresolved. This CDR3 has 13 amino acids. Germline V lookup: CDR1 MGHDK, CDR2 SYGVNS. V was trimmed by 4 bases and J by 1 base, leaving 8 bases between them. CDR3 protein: CASSGDWSYEQYF. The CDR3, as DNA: TGTGCCAGCAGTGGCGACTGGTCCTACGAGCAGTACTTC.

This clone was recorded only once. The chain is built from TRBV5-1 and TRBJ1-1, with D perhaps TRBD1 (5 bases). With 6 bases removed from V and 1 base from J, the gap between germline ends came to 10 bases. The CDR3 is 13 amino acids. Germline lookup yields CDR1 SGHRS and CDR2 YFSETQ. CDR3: CASTRQTNTEAFF. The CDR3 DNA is TGCGCCAGCACCAGACAGACGAACACTGAAGCTTTCTTT. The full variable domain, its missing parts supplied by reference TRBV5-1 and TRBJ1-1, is KAGVTQTPRYLIKTRGQQVTLSCSPISGHRSVSWYQQTPGQGLQFLFEYFSETQRNKGNFPGRFSGRQFSNSRSEMNVSTLELGDSALYLCASTRQTNTEAFFGQGTRLTVV.

The CDR3 protein is CASSERGDHTGELFF. The CDR3 DNA reads TGTGCCAGCAGCGAGCGGGGGGACCACACCGGGGAGCTGTTTTTT. The chain couples TRBV7-3 to TRBJ2-2; 9 nucleotides align to TRBD2. With 5 bases clipped from V and 3 bases from J, the junction kept 4 bases outside the gene matches. This CDR3 is 15 amino acids long. Germline V CDR1 and CDR2: SGHTA, FQGTGA.

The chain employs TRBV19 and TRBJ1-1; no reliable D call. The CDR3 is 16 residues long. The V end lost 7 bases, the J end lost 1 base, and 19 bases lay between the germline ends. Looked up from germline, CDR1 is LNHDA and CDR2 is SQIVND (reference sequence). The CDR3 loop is CASTPSEGLRNTEAFF. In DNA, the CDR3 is TGTGCCAGTACTCCATCAGAGGGCCTGAGGAACACTGAAGCTTTCTTT.

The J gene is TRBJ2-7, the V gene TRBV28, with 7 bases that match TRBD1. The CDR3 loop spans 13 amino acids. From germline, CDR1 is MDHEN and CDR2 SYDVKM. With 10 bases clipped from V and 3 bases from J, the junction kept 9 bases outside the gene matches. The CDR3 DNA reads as TGTGCCACCATAGACAGGGTTAGCTACGAGCAGTACTTC. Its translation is CATIDRVSYEQYF.

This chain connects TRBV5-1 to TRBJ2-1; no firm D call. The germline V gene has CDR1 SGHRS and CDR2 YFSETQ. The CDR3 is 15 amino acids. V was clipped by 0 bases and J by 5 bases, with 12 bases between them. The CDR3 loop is CASSLAPPLNNEQFF. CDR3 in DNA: TGCGCCAGCAGCTTGGCCCCACCCCTAAACAATGAGCAGTTCTTC.

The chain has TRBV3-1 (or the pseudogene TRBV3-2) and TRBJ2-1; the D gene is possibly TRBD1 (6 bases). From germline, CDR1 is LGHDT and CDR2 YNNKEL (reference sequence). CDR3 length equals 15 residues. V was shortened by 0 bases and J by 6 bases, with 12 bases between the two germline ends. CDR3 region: CASSQDQGWVNEQFF. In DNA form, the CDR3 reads TGTGCCAGCAGCCAAGATCAGGGGTGGGTCAATGAGCAGTTCTTC.

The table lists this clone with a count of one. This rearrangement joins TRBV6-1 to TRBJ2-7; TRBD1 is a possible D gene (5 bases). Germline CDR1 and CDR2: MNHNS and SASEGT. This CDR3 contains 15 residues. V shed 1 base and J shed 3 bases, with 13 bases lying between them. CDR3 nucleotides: TGTGCCAGCAGTGAAGGGACATTTGTTAACTACGAGCAGTACTTC. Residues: CASSEGTFVNYEQYF.

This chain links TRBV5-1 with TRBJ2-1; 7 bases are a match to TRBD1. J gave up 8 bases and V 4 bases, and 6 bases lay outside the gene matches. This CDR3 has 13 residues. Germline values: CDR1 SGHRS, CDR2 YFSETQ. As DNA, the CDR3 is TGCGCCAGCAGCCGGGCAGGGGGTTATGAGCAGTTCTTC. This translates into CASSRAGGYEQFF.

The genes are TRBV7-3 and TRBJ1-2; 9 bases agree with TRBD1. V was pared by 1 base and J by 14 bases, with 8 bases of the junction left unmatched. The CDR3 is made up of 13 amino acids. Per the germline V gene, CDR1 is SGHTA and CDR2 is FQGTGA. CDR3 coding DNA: TGTGCCAGCAGCTTAAAGGGGACAGGGAGATTAACCTTC. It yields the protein CASSLKGTGRLTF. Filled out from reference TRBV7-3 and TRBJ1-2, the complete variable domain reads GAGVSQTPSNKVTEKGKYVELRCDPISGHTALYWYRQSLGQGPEFLIYFQGTGAADDSGLPNDRFFAVRPEGSVSTLKIQRTERGDSAVYLCASSLKGTGRLTFGSGTRLTVV.

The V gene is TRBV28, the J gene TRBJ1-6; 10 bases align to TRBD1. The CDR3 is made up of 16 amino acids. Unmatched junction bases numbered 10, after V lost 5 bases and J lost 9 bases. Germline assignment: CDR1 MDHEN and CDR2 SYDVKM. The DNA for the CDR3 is TGTGCCAGCAGTACCCTCGGACAGGGGGAGTCTTCACCCCTCCACTTT. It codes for CASSTLGQGESSPLHF.

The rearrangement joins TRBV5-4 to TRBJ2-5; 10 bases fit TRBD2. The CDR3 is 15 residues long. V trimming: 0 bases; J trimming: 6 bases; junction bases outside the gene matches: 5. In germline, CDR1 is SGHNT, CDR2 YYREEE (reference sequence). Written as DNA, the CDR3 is TGTGCCAGCAGCTTGGCCAGCGGGGGGGCACAGACCCAGTACTTC. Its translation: CASSLASGGAQTQYF.

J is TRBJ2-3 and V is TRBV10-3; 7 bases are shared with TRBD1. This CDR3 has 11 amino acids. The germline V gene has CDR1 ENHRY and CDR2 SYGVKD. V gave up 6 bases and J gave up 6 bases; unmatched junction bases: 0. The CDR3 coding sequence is TGTGCCATCAGACAGGGGGATACGCAGTATTTT. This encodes CAIRQGDTQYF.

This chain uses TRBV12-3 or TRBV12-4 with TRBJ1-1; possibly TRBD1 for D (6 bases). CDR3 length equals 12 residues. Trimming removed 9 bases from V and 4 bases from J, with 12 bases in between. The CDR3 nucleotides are TGTGCCAGTAAACAGGGTTTCACTGAAGCTTTCTTT. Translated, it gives CASKQGFTEAFF.

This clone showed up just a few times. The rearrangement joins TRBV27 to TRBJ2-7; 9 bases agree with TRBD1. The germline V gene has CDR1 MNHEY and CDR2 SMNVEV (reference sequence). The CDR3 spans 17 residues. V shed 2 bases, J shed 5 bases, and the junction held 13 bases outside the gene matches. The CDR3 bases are TGTGCCAGCAGTTTACGACTTGGCGACAGGGGGAGGCACGAGCAGTACTTC. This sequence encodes CASSLRLGDRGRHEQYF.

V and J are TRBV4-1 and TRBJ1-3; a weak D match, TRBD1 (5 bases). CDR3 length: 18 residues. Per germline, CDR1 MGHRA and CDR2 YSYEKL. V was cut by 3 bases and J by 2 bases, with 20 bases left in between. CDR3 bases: TGCGCCAGCAGCCAGGGGGGGACGACAGTAGCCACTGGAAACACCATATATTTT. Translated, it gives CASSQGGTTVATGNTIYF.

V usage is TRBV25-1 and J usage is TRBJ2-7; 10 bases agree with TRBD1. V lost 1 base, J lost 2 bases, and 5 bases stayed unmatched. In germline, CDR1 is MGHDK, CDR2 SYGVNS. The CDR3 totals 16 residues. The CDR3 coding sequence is TGTGCCAGCAGTGAATCCGGGACAGGGGTCCCCTACGAGCAGTACTTC. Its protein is CASSESGTGVPYEQYF.

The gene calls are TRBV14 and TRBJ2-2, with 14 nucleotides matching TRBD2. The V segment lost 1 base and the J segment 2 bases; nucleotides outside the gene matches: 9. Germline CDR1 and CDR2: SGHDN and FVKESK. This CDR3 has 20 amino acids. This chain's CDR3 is CASSQALRTSGRTNTGELFF. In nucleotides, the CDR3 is TGTGCCAGCAGCCAAGCTCTTAGGACTAGCGGGAGGACAAACACCGGGGAGCTGTTTTTT.

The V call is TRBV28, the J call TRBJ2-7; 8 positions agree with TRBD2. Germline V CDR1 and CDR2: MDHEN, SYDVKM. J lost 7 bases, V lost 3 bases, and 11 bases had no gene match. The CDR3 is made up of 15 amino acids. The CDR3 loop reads CASSFGSAGGGEQYF. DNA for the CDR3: TGTGCCAGCAGTTTCGGTAGCGCGGGAGGTGGAGAGCAGTACTTC.

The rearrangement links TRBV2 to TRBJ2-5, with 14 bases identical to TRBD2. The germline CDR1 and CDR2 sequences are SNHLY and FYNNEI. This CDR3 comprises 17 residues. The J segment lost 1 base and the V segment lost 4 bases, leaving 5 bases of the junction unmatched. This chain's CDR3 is CASSGWTSGGSQETQYF. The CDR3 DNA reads TGTGCCAGCAGTGGCTGGACTAGCGGGGGGTCCCAAGAGACCCAGTACTTC.

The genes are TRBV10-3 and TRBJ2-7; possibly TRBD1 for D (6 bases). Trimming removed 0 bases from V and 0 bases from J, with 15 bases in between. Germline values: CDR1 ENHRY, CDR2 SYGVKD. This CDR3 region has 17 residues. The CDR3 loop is CAISESTIGTHSYEQYF. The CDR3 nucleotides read TGTGCCATCAGTGAGTCGACCATTGGGACACACTCCTACGAGCAGTACTTC.

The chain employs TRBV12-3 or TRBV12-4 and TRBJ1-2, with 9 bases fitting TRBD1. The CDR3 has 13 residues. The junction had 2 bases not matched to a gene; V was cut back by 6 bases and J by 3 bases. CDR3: CASRGDRDYGYTF. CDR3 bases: TGTGCCAGCAGGGGGGACAGGGACTATGGCTACACCTTC.

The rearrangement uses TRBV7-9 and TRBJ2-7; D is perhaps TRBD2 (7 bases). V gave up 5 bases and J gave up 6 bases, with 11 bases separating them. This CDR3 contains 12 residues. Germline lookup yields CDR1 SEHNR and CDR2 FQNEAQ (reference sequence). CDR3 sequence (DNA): TGTGCCAGCAGCCCCGGGGGGCTCGAGCAGTACTTC. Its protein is CASSPGGLEQYF.

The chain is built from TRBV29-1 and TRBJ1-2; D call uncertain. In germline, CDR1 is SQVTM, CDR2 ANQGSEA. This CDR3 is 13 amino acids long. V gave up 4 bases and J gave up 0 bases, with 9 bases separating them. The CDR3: CSVGETPNYGYTF. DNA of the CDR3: TGCAGCGTTGGTGAGACACCTAACTATGGCTACACCTTC. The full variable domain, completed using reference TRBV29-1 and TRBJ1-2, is SAVISQKPSRDICQRGTSLTIQCQVDSQVTMMFWYRQQPGQSLTLIATANQGSEATYESGFVIDKFPISRPNLTFSTLTVSNMSPEDSSIYLCSVGETPNYGYTFGSGTRLTVV.